This T cell receptor (beta chain) was identified in a study of blood T cell repertoires in COVID-19. Study as a whole: Nucleic acid was either cDNA or gDNA, and it came from T cells, B-cell-depleted T cells, or PBMCs.

The table came from immunoSEQ multiplex PCR; TCRdb's copy has only in-frame clones and leaves some out. This sample has 140,000 or so clones, with 76% found just once. Germline CDR1 SGHNT, CDR2 YENEEA. V shed 5 bases, J shed 6 bases, and the junction held 2 bases outside the gene matches. This CDR3 region has 13 residues. This TCR was recovered from a man between 60 and 70 years old with acute or convalescent COVID-19. Sequenced: peripheral blood. This sequence joins TRBV11-3 and TRBJ2-2; 8 nucleotides line up with TRBD2. Here the CDR3 DNA reads TGTGCCAGCAGCCCGGGACTAGCCGGGGAGCTGTTTTTT. Its translation is CASSPGLAGELFF. The full variable domain, completed using reference TRBV11-3 and TRBJ2-2, is EAGVVQSPRYKIIEKKQPVAFWCNPISGHNTLYWYLQNLGQGPELLIRYENEEAVDDSQLPKDRFSAERLKGVDSTLKIQPAELGDSAVYLCASSPGLAGELFFGEGSRLTVL.